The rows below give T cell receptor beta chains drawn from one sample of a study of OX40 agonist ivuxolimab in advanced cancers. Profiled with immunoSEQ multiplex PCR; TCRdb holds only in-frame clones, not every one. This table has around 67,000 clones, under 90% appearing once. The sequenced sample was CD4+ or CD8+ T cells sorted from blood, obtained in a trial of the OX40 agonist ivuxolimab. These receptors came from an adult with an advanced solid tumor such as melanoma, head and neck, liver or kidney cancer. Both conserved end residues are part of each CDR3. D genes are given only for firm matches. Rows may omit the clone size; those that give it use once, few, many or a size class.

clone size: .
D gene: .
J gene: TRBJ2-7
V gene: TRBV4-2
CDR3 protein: CASSRPGSIPSYEQYF
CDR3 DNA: TGTGCCAGCAGCAGACCAGGGTCCATCCCCTCCTACGAGCAGTACTTC

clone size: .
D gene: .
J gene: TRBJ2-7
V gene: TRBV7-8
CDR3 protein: CASSLVRQGQGREQYF
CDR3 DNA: TGTGCCAGCAGCTTAGTCCGGCAAGGCCAGGGCCGCGAGCAGTACTTC

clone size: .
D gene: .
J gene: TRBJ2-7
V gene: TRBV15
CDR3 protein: CATSRDRADNNYEQYF
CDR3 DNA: TGTGCCACCAGCAGAGATCGGGCAGACAATAATTACGAGCAGTACTTC

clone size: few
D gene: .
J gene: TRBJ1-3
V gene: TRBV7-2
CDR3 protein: CASSARTATSGNTIYF
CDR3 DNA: TGTGCCAGCAGCGCGCGGACAGCGACCTCTGGAAACACCATATATTTT

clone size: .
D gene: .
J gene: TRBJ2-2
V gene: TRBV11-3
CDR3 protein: CASSLIDTGELFF
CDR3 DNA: TGTGCCAGCAGCTTAATCGACACCGGGGAGCTGTTTTTT

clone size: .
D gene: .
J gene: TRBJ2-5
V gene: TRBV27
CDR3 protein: CASRFVGKNQETQYF
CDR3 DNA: TGTGCCAGCCGGTTTGTGGGGAAAAATCAAGAGACCCAGTACTTC

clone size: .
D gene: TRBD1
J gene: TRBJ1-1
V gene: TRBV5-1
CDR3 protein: CASRSDRGTEAFF
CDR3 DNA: TGCGCCAGCAGGTCCGACAGGGGCACTGAAGCTTTCTTT

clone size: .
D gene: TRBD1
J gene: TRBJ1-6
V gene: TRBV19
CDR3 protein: CASSSDRVNSPLHF
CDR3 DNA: TGTGCCAGTAGCTCGGACAGGGTCAATTCACCCCTCCACTTT

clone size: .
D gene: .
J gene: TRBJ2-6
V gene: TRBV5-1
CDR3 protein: CASSSDYSSGANVLTF
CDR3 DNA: TGCGCCAGCAGCTCCGATTACAGCTCTGGGGCCAACGTCCTGACTTTC

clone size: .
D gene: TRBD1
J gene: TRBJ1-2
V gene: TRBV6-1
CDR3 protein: CASSEVFGQGGSYGYTF
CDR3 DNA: TGTGCCAGCAGTGAAGTGTTTGGGCAGGGGGGAAGCTATGGCTACACCTTC

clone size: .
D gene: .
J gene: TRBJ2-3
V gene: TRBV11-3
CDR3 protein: CASSLSASTDTQYF
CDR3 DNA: TGTGCCAGCAGCTTGAGTGCTAGCACAGATACGCAGTATTTT

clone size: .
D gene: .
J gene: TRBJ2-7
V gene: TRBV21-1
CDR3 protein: CASTKRGTAYEQYF
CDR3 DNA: TGTGCCAGCACCAAAAGGGGGACAGCCTACGAGCAGTACTTC

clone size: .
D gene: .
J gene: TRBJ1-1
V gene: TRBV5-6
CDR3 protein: CALGKGRENTEAFF
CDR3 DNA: TGTGCCCTAGGAAAGGGCCGGGAGAACACTGAAGCTTTCTTT

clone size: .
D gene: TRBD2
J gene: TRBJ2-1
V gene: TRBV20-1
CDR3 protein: CSARLSGSQFF
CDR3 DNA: TGCAGTGCTAGGCTTAGCGGGTCACAGTTCTTC

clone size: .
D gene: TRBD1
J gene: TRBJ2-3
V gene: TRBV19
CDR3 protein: CASRGTGATDTQYF
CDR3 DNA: TGTGCCAGTAGGGGGACAGGGGCCACAGATACGCAGTATTTT

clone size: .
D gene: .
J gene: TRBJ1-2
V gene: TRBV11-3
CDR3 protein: CASSLGIVNYGYTF
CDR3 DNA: TGTGCCAGCAGCTTAGGAATAGTTAACTATGGCTACACCTTC

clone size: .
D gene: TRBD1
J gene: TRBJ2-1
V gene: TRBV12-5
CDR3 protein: CASGPTGVSYNEQFF
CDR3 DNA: TGTGCTAGTGGTCCTACAGGGGTCTCCTACAATGAGCAGTTCTTC

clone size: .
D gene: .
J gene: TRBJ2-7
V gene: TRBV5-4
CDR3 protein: CASSHDPNRDRPYEQYF
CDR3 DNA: TGTGCCAGCAGCCACGATCCGAACCGGGACCGACCCTACGAGCAGTACTTC

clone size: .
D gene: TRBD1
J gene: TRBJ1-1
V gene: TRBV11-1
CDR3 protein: CASRSGQGERETEAFF
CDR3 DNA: TGTGCCAGCAGGTCAGGACAGGGGGAGAGGGAAACTGAAGCTTTCTTT

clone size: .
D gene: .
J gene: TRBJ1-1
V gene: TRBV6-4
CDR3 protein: CASSAEDNTEAFF
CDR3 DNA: TGTGCCAGCAGTGCGGAGGACAACACTGAAGCTTTCTTT

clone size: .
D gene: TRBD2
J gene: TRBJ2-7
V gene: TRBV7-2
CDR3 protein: CASSPPGLARYEQYF
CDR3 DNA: TGTGCCAGCAGCCCACCGGGACTAGCTCGGTACGAGCAGTACTTC

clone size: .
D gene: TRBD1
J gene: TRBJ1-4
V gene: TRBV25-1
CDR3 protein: CASSVPLTGSSEKLFF
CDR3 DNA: TGTGCCAGCAGTGTCCCCTTGACAGGGTCAAGTGAAAAACTGTTTTTT

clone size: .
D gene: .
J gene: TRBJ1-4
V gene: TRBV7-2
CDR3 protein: CASSLRQVFDEKLFF
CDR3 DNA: TGTGCCAGCAGCTTAAGACAGGTTTTCGATGAAAAACTGTTTTTT

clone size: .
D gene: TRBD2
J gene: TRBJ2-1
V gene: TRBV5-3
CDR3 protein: CARSVLAGGPWNEQFF
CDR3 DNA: TGTGCCAGAAGCGTTCTAGCGGGAGGGCCTTGGAATGAGCAGTTCTTC

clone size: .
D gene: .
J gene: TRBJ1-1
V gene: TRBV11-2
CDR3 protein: CASSLAPGANTEAFF
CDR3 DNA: TGTGCCAGCAGCTTAGCACCGGGGGCGAACACTGAAGCTTTCTTT

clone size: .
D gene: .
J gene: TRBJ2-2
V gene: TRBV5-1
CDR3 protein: CASSLAHNTGELFF
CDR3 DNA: TGCGCCAGCAGCTTGGCCCATAACACCGGGGAGCTGTTTTTT

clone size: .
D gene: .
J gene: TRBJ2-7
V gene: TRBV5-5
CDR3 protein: CASSLGGGRNEQYF
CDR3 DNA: TGTGCCAGCAGCTTGGGTGGGGGGCGCAACGAGCAGTACTTC

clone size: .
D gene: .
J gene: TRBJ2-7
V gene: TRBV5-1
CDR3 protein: CASSGQTLLHEQYF
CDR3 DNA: TGCGCCAGCAGTGGACAGACTCTGCTCCACGAGCAGTACTTC

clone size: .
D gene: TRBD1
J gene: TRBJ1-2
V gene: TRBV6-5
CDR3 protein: CASRRRGQNGYTF
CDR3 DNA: TGTGCCAGCAGACGCAGGGGGCAAAATGGCTACACCTTC

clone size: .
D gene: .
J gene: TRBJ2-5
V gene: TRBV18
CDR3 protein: CASSPSRQETQYF
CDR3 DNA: TGTGCCAGCTCACCCAGCAGACAAGAGACCCAGTACTTC

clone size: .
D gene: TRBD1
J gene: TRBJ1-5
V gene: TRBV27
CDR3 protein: CASSLSYGTGTQHF
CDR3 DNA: TGTGCCAGCAGTTTATCCTACGGGACAGGGACCCAGCATTTT

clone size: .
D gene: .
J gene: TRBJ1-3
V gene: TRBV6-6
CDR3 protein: CASSYPSTYGNTIYF
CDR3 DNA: TGTGCCAGCAGTTACCCTTCTACATACGGAAACACCATATATTTT

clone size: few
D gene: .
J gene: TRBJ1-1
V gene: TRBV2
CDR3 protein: CAGMLTATNTEAFF
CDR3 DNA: TGTGCCGGTATGTTAACAGCAACTAACACTGAAGCTTTCTTT

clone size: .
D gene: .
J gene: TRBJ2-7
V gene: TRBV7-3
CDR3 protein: CASSLQGGIHYEQYF
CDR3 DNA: TGTGCCAGCAGCTTACAGGGGGGCATACACTACGAGCAGTACTTC

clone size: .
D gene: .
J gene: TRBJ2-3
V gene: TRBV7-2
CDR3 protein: CASSFYGVSDTQYF
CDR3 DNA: TGTGCCAGCAGCTTCTACGGGGTATCAGATACGCAGTATTTT

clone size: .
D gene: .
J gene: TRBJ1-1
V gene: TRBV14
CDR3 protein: CASSNGQKAFF
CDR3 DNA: TGTGCCAGCAGCAATGGACAGAAGGCTTTCTTT

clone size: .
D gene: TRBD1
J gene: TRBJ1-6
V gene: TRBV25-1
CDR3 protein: CASTRGDRDYSPLHF
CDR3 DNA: TGTGCCAGCACCCGAGGGGACAGGGATTATTCACCCCTCCACTTT

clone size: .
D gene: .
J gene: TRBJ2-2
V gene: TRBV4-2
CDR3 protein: CASAKRWGVNTGELFF
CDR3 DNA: TGTGCCAGCGCAAAACGATGGGGAGTGAACACCGGGGAGCTGTTTTTT

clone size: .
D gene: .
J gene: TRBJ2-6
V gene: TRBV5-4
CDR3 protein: CASSSAGHSGANVLTF
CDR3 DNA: TGTGCCAGCAGTTCCGCTGGCCACTCTGGGGCCAACGTCCTGACTTTC

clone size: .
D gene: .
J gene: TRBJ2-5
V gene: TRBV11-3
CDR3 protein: CASSSGVDARETQYF
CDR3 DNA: TGTGCCAGCAGCTCCGGGGTAGACGCTAGGGAGACCCAGTACTTC

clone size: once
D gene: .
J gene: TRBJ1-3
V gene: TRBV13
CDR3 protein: CASSSLEGTNTIYF
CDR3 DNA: TGTGCCAGCAGCTCCCTTGAGGGGACAAACACCATATATTTT

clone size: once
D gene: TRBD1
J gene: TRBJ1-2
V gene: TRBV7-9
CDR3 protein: CASSSYRGPNYGYTF
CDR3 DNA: TGTGCCAGCAGCTCTTACAGGGGACCGAACTATGGCTACACCTTC

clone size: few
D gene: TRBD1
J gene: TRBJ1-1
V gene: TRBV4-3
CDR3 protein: CASSYRGLDTEAFF
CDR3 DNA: TGCGCCAGCAGTTACAGGGGGCTCGACACTGAAGCTTTCTTT

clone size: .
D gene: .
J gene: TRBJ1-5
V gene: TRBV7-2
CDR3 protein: CASSLAGLGNQPQHF
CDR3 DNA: TGTGCCAGCAGCTTAGCAGGTTTGGGCAATCAGCCCCAGCATTTT

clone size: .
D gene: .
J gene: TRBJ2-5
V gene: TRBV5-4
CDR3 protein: CASSWRTELQETQYF
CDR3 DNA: TGTGCCAGCAGTTGGCGGACTGAACTGCAGGAGACCCAGTACTTC

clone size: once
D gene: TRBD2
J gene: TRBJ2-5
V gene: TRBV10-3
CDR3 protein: CAISESRLAGGFETQYF
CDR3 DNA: TGTGCCATCAGTGAGTCGCGACTAGCGGGAGGGTTCGAGACCCAGTACTTC

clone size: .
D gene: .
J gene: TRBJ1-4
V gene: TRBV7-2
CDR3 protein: CASSSEGPTPNEKLFF
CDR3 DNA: TGTGCCAGCAGCTCCGAGGGCCCCACTCCCAATGAAAAACTGTTTTTT

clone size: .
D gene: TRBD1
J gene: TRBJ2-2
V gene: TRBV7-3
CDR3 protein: CASSSQGAGAGELFF
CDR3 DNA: TGTGCCAGCAGCTCACAGGGGGCAGGCGCCGGGGAGCTGTTTTTT

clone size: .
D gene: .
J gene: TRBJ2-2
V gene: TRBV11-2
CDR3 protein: CASSFARFDTELFF
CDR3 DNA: TGTGCCAGCAGCTTTGCTCGATTTGATACCGAGCTGTTTTTT

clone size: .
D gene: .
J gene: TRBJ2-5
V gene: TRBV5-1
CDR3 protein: CASSYRTEQETQYF
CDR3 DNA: TGCGCCAGCAGCTACCGGACAGAGCAAGAGACCCAGTACTTC

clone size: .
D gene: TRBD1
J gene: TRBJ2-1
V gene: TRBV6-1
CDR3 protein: CASNGQGVYNEQFF
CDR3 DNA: TGTGCCAGCAACGGACAGGGGGTCTACAATGAGCAGTTCTTC

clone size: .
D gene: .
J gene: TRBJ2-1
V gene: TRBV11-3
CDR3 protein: CASSLAGFPNRYRSYNEQFF
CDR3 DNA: TGTGCCAGCAGCTTAGCTGGCTTCCCCAATAGGTACCGCTCCTACAATGAGCAGTTCTTC

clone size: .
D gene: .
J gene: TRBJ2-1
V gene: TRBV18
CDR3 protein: CASDSGTLTYNEQFF
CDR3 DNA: TGTGCCAGCGATTCCGGGACGTTAACCTACAATGAGCAGTTCTTC

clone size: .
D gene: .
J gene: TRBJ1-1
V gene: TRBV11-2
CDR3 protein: CASSPKISYEAFF
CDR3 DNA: TGCGCCAGCAGCCCAAAGATCTCTTATGAAGCTTTCTTT

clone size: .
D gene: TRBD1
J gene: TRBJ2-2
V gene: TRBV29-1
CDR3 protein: CSVIRDRDTGELFF
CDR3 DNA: TGCAGCGTGATCCGGGACAGGGACACCGGGGAGCTGTTTTTT